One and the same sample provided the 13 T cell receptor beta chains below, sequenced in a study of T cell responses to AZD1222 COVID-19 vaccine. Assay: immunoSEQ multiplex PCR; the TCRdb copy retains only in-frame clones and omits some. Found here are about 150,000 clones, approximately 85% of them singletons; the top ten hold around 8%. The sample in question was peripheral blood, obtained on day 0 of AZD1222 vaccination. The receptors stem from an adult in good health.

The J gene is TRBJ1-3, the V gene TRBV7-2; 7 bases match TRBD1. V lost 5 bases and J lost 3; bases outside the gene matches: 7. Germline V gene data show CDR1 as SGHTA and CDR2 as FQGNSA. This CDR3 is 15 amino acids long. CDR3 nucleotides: TGTGCCAGCAGCCCCACAGGGGCCCATGGAAACACCATATATTTT. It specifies CASSPTGAHGNTIYF.

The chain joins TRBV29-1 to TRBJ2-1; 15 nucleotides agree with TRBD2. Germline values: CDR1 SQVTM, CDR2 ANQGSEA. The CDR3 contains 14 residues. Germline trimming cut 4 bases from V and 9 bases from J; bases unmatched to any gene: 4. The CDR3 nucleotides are TGCAGCGTTGGGCCGGGACTAGCGGGGGGTGAGCAGTTCTTC. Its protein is CSVGPGLAGGEQFF.

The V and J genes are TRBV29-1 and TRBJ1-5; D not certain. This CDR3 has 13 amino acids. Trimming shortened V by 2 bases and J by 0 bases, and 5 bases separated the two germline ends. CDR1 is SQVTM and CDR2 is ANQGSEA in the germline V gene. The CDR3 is CSVEKDSNQPQHF. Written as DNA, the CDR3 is TGCAGCGTTGAAAAGGATAGCAATCAGCCCCAGCATTTT.

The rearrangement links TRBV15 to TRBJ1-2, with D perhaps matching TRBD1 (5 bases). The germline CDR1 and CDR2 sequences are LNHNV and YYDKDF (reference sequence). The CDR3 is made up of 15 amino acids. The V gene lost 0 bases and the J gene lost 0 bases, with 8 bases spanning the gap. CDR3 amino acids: CATSREGPTNYGYTF. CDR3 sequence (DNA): TGTGCCACCAGCAGAGAGGGGCCCACTAACTATGGCTACACCTTC.

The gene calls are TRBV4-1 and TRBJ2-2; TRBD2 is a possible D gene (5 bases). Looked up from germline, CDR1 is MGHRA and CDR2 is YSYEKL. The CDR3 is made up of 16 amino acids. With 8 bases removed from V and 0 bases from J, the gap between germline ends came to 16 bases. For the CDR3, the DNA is TGCGCCAGCGCCGGGGTTTCTCCATCGAACACCGGGGAGCTGTTTTTT. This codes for CASAGVSPSNTGELFF.

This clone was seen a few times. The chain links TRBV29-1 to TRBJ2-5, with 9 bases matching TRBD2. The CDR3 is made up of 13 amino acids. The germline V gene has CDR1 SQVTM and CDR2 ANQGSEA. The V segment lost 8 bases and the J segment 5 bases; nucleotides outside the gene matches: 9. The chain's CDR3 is CSSGSGGLETQYF. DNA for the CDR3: TGCAGCTCCGGGAGCGGGGGGCTTGAGACCCAGTACTTC. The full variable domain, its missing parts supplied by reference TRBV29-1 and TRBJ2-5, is SAVISQKPSRDICQRGTSLTIQCQVDSQVTMMFWYRQQPGQSLTLIATANQGSEATYESGFVIDKFPISRPNLTFSTLTVSNMSPEDSSIYLCSSGSGGLETQYFGPGTRLLVL.

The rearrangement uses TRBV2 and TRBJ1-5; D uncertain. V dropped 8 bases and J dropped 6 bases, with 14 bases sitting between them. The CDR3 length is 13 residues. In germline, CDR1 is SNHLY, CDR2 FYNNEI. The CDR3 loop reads CASGMARAQPQHF. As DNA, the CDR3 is TGTGCCAGCGGAATGGCCCGGGCTCAGCCCCAGCATTTT. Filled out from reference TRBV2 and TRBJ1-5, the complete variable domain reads EPEVTQTPSHQVTQMGQEVILRCVPISNHLYFYWYRQILGQKVEFLVSFYNNEISEKSEIFDDQFSVERPDGSNFTLKIRSTKLEDSAMYFCASGMARAQPQHFGDGTRLSIL.

Written as DNA, the CDR3 is TGTGCCAGCGTTATGCGGGAGAACACTGAAGCTTTCTTT. This encodes CASVMRENTEAFF. The chain carries TRBV12-3 or TRBV12-4 and TRBJ1-1; D is uncertain. Trimming shortened V by 8 bases and J by 1 base, and 11 bases separated the two germline ends. There are 13 residues in the CDR3.

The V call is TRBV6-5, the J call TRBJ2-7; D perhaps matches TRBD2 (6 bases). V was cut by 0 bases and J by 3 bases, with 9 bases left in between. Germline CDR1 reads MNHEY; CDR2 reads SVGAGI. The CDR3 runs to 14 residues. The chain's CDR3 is CASSYSPGVYEQYF. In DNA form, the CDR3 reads TGTGCCAGCAGTTACTCGCCGGGAGTCTACGAGCAGTACTTC.

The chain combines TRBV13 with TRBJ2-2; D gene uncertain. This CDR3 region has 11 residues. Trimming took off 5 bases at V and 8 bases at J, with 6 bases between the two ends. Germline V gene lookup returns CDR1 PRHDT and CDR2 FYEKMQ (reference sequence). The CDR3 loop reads CASSLFGELFF. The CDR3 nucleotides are TGTGCCAGCAGCCTTTTTGGGGAGCTGTTTTTT.

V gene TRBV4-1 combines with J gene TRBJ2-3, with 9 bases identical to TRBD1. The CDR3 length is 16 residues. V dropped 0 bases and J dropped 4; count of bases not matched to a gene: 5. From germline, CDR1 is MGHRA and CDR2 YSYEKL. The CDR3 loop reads CASSQEGTGIADTQYF. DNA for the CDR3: TGCGCCAGCAGCCAAGAGGGGACAGGGATAGCAGATACGCAGTATTTT.

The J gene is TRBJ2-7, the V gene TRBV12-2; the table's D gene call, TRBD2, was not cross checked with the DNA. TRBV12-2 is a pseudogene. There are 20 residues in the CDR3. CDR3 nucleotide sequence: TGTGCAAGTCGCTTAGACGGTAAGCGTTCCAGCACACGGAGCTCCTACGAGCAGTACTTC. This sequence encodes CASRLDGKRSSTRSSYEQYF.

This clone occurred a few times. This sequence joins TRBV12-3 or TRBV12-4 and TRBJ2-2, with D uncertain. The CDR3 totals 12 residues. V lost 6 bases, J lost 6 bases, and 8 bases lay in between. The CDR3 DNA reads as TGTGCCAGCAGGGTTTTCCCCGGGGAGCTGTTTTTT. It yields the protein CASRVFPGELFF.